The 22 T cell receptor beta chains in this list originate from one sample, sequenced in a study of T cell changes during pregnancy in multiple sclerosis (dated by TCRdb to the late 2010s). The library was made by the immunoSEQ multiplex PCR assay. The clones in this table, taken by TCRdb from immuneACCESS, are in-frame only. Not every clone is retained; where verified, under half of the shortfall comes from an unresolved V gene, and the cause of the rest is unknown. The sample table lists approximately 100,000 clones, 90% to 95% of them with a count of one. The ten biggest clones cover about 1% of the sample. The sample was peripheral blood, taken before pregnancy. These receptor sequences come from a female donor with multiple sclerosis, enrolled in a pregnancy study.

A single count supports this clone. This sequence joins TRBV5-6 and TRBJ2-1; 9 bases line up with TRBD2. The germline gives CDR1 SGHDT, CDR2 YYEEEE. The CDR3 spans 16 residues. J was trimmed by 5 bases and V by 4 bases; bases with no gene match: 10. Written as DNA, the CDR3 is TGTGCCAGCAGCCGGGCGGGGACTAGCACGGACAATGAGCAGTTCTTC. Translated: CASSRAGTSTDNEQFF.

The V gene is TRBV6-5, the J gene TRBJ2-3; D unclear. Deletions cut 0 bases from V and 2 bases from J, with 6 bases between. The CDR3 has 14 residues. The germline gives CDR1 MNHEY, CDR2 SVGAGI. CDR3 region: CASSYSYSTDTQYF. CDR3 DNA sequence: TGTGCCAGCAGTTACTCTTACTCCACAGATACGCAGTATTTT.

The rearrangement uses TRBV5-4 and TRBJ2-1; 12 positions match TRBD2. Germline V gives CDR1 SGHNT, CDR2 YYREEE (reference sequence). J lost 4 bases, V lost 4 bases, and 6 bases had no gene match. The CDR3 sequence is 16 residues long. This chain's CDR3 is CASSPGLAGSYNEQFF. The CDR3 DNA reads TGTGCCAGCAGCCCCGGACTAGCGGGGTCTTACAATGAGCAGTTCTTC.

V gene TRBV5-5 combines with J gene TRBJ2-5, with 8 bases identical to TRBD1. J was trimmed by 1 base and V by 4 bases; bases with no gene match: 12. The length of the CDR3 is 17 residues. Germline V gene lookup returns CDR1 SGHKS and CDR2 YYEKEE (reference sequence). The CDR3: CASSRLQGVGPQETQYF. CDR3 bases: TGTGCCAGCAGCCGATTACAGGGGGTAGGTCCCCAAGAGACCCAGTACTTC. Based on the CDR3 plus reference TRBV5-5 and TRBJ2-5, the full variable domain is DAGVTQSPTHLIKTRGQQVTLRCSPISGHKSVSWYQQVLGQGPQFIFQYYEKEERGRGNFPDRFSARQFPNYSSELNVNALLLGDSALYLCASSRLQGVGPQETQYFGPGTRLLVL.

This chain joins TRBV5-1 and TRBJ2-2, with a weak D call TRBD1 (5 bases). This CDR3 region has 16 residues. The V gene lost 4 bases and the J gene lost 2 bases, with 15 bases spanning the gap. Looked up from germline, CDR1 is SGHRS and CDR2 is YFSETQ. For the CDR3, the DNA is TGCGCCAGCAGCCATCGTAGGACAACAAACACCGGGGAGCTGTTTTTT. Translating it yields CASSHRRTTNTGELFF.

V usage is TRBV7-3 and J usage is TRBJ2-1; 9 bases fit TRBD2. The V segment lost 5 bases and the J segment 2 bases; nucleotides outside the gene matches: 4. Germline V lookup: CDR1 SGHTA, CDR2 FQGTGA. CDR3 size: 15 residues. The CDR3 spells CASSQGLAPYNEQFF. CDR3 sequence (DNA): TGTGCCAGCAGCCAGGGACTAGCCCCCTACAATGAGCAGTTCTTC.

The chain joins TRBV7-6 to TRBJ2-1; TRBD1 is a possible D gene (6 bases). The CDR3 runs 15 residues. Germline values: CDR1 SGHVS, CDR2 FNYEAQ. Trimming removed 0 bases at V and 9 bases at J, with 15 bases between. The chain's CDR3 is CASSLAIQGDGEQFF. DNA of the CDR3: TGTGCCAGCAGCTTAGCTATACAGGGAGATGGTGAGCAGTTCTTC.

The table lists this clone with a count of one. V and J are TRBV4-2 and TRBJ2-1; D might be TRBD1 (6 bases). The CDR3 is 16 residues long. Germline V gene lookup returns CDR1 LGHNA and CDR2 YNFKEQ. Between the trimmed V and J ends, which lost 3 bases and 12 bases, there was a span of 24 bases. CDR3 sequence: CASSQDGQLGYSGQFF. In DNA, the CDR3 is TGTGCCAGCAGCCAGGACGGACAGCTAGGGTACTCGGGGCAGTTCTTC.

The gene calls are TRBV7-9 and TRBJ2-3; 8 bases map to TRBD2. The CDR3 loop spans 16 amino acids. Germline CDR1 reads SEHNR; CDR2 reads FQNEAQ (reference sequence). Losses at the gene ends were 5 bases for V and 2 bases for J; bases not matched to a gene: 9. The CDR3 nucleotides read TGTGCCAGCAGCCGCGGAGCGGGGGATTCCACAGATACGCAGTATTTT. Amino acid sequence: CASSRGAGDSTDTQYF.

The J gene is TRBJ2-5, the V gene TRBV19; TRBD1 aligns across 9 bases. The CDR3 sequence is 16 residues long. Germline loops: CDR1 LNHDA, CDR2 SQIVND (reference sequence). The V gene end was trimmed by 3 bases and the J gene end by 5 bases; junction bases not matched to a gene: 10. In nucleotides, the CDR3 is TGTGCCAGTAGTATCGGGACAGGGCGGGTTCGGGAGACCCAGTACTTC. It translates to CASSIGTGRVRETQYF.

This rearrangement joins TRBV5-1 to TRBJ1-1; TRBD1 might be the D (5 bases). Germline V CDR1 and CDR2: SGHRS, YFSETQ. The CDR3 is 12 residues long. Trimming left V 3 bases short and J 5 bases short, with 8 bases between. The CDR3 nucleotides read TGCGCCAGCAGCTCTCGGGGGACTGAAGCTTTCTTT. As protein: CASSSRGTEAFF.

Details on this clone: Likely a read error: the CDR3 ends without its conserved phenylalanine or tryptophan. No DNA is shown, since the ends of the CDR3 on it are uncertain; the CDR3 is the one TCRdb lists. The chain employs TRBV1 and TRBJ2-7; TRBD2, the table's D call, was not compared with the DNA. TRBV1 is labeled a pseudogene. The CDR3 has 16 residues if both end residues are counted. This CDR3 is CTSSQDGYSPRLAGDL.

The chain employs TRBV5-1 and TRBJ1-1, with D possibly matching TRBD1 (6 bases). The V gene's germline CDR1 is SGHRS and CDR2 YFSETQ. V lost 4 bases and J lost 5, with 18 bases in between. This CDR3 contains 15 residues. CDR3 in DNA: TGCGCCAGCAGCACTGAGACAGGCAGAGAGACTGAAGCTTTCTTT. Amino acid sequence: CASSTETGRETEAFF. The variable domain in full, with the rest retrieved from reference TRBV5-1 and TRBJ1-1, is KAGVTQTPRYLIKTRGQQVTLSCSPISGHRSVSWYQQTPGQGLQFLFEYFSETQRNKGNFPGRFSGRQFSNSRSEMNVSTLELGDSALYLCASSTETGRETEAFFGQGTRLTVV.

The chain is built from TRBV19 and TRBJ2-1; a weak D match, TRBD2 (7 bases). This CDR3 contains 15 residues. Germline V lookup: CDR1 LNHDA, CDR2 SQIVND (reference sequence). V was trimmed by 3 bases and J by 3 bases, leaving 12 bases between them. The CDR3 sequence is CASSMGGAGYNEQFF. CDR3 coding DNA: TGTGCCAGTAGTATGGGGGGGGCCGGCTACAATGAGCAGTTCTTC.

The chain carries TRBV27 and TRBJ2-1, with 13 bases identical to TRBD2. J gave up 2 bases and V 5 bases, and 6 bases lay outside the gene matches. This CDR3 contains 17 residues. The V gene's germline CDR1 is MNHEY and CDR2 SMNVEV (reference sequence). DNA of the CDR3: TGTGCCAGCAGTCCCGACGGACTAGCGGGGGCCTACAATGAGCAGTTCTTC. Protein product: CASSPDGLAGAYNEQFF.

V and J are TRBV5-6 and TRBJ2-3; D may be TRBD2 (5 bases). V was shortened by 4 bases and J by 0 bases, with 18 bases between the two germline ends. CDR1 is SGHDT and CDR2 is YYEEEE in the germline V gene. The CDR3 runs to 17 residues. CDR3 residues: CASSPGRWSVSTDTQYF. CDR3 nucleotide sequence: TGTGCCAGCAGCCCGGGAAGGTGGTCGGTTAGCACAGATACGCAGTATTTT.

The chain couples TRBV5-1 to TRBJ2-7, with 7 bases identical to TRBD1. After removal of 3 bases from V and 7 bases from J, the junction contained 10 bases not matched to a gene. This CDR3 region has 14 residues. Germline V gene sequence: CDR1 SGHRS, CDR2 YFSETQ. The CDR3 sequence: CASSSKTGTLEQYF. CDR3 nucleotide sequence: TGCGCCAGCAGCTCGAAGACAGGGACCTTGGAGCAGTACTTC. Full variable domain (rest looked up from reference TRBV5-1 and TRBJ2-7): KAGVTQTPRYLIKTRGQQVTLSCSPISGHRSVSWYQQTPGQGLQFLFEYFSETQRNKGNFPGRFSGRQFSNSRSEMNVSTLELGDSALYLCASSSKTGTLEQYFGPGTRLTVT.

The chain couples TRBV29-1 to TRBJ2-1, with 9 bases lining up with TRBD1. Trimming took 0 bases from V and 7 from J; bases not matched to a gene: 4. The CDR3 has 14 residues. The germline V gene encodes CDR1 SQVTM and CDR2 ANQGSEA. CDR3 coding DNA: TGCAGCGTTGAAGAACAGGGGGCTAAAAATGAGCAGTTCTTC. It codes for CSVEEQGAKNEQFF.

The V call is TRBV19, the J call TRBJ2-7; D is ambiguous. Trimming stripped 3 bases from V and 1 base from J, with 7 bases between. Per the germline V gene, CDR1 is LNHDA and CDR2 is SQIVND (reference sequence). This CDR3 has 13 amino acids. CDR3 bases: TGTGCCAGTAGTATGGGCACATCCTACGAGCAGTACTTC. Translated: CASSMGTSYEQYF.

The CDR3 DNA is TGTGCCAGCTCACCAACGGTCTCCTACGAGCAGTACTTC. This translates into CASSPTVSYEQYF. V usage is TRBV18 and J usage is TRBJ2-7; D gene ambiguous. V shed 2 bases and J shed 0 bases, with 5 bases lying between them. The CDR3 extends over 13 amino acids. Germline-derived CDR1 and CDR2 are KGHSH and LQKENI.

This clone has just one count. The chain carries TRBV27 and TRBJ2-1, with D hard to call. This CDR3 region has 13 residues. The germline gives CDR1 MNHEY, CDR2 SMNVEV (reference sequence). The V gene lost 7 bases and the J gene lost 3 bases, with 10 bases spanning the gap. The CDR3 DNA reads TGTGCCAGCATTGGGCCGAACTACAATGAGCAGTTCTTC. Amino acid sequence: CASIGPNYNEQFF.

The rearrangement uses TRBV11-2 and TRBJ2-4; 7 nucleotides match TRBD1. The CDR3 runs to 15 residues. The germline gives CDR1 SGHAT, CDR2 FQNNGV. J was trimmed by 0 bases and V by 5 bases; bases with no gene match: 4. CDR3 sequence reads: CASSTGEVAKNIQYF. DNA of the CDR3: TGTGCCAGCAGCACAGGGGAAGTAGCCAAAAACATTCAGTACTTC.